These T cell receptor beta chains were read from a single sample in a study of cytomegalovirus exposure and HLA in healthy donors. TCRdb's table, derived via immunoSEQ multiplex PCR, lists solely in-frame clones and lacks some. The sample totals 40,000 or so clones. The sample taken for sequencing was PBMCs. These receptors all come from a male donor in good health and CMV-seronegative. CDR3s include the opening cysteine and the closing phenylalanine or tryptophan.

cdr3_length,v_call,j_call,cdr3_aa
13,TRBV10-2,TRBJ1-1,CASSGGGLAEAFF
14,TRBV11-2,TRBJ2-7,CASSLQGSSYEQYF
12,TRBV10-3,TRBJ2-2,CAISQGTGELFF
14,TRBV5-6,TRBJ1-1,CASSWGGWSTEAFF
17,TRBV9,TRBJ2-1,CASSASSGGAVYNEQFF
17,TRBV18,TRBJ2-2,CASSRLAGGANTGELFF
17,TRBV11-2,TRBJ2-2,CASSSQDRVLRAGELFF
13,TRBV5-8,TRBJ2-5,CASSLTGPETQYF
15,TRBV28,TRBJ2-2,CASSLAGGRTGELFF
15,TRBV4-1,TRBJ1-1,CASSQASGGYTEAFF
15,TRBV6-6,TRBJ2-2,CASTIAGTSTGELFF
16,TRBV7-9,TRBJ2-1,CASSTLGRGNYNEQFF
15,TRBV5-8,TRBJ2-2,CASSFIDRASGELFF
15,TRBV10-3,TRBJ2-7,CAISKTTGDSYEQYF
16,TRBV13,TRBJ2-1,CASRVYATGHDNEQFF
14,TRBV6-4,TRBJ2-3,CASSDSGGTDTQYF
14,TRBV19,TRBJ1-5,CASSMSRDNQPQHF
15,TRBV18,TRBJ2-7,CASSRLAGGSYEQYF
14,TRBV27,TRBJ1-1,CASRGLWVSTEAFF